The 26 T cell receptor beta chains below were found in one sample sequenced in a study of T cells after yellow fever vaccination. MiXCR, applied by TCRdb to the 5' RACE reads, yields one record per CDR3 protein. This sample has about 220,000 distinct CDR3 sequences, with 3.2% found just once. Source: CD4+ T cells sorted from PBMCs, taken 10 days after the yellow fever booster vaccination. The receptors were sampled from a man in his late teens or twenties who received the YFV17D yellow fever vaccine.

The sample holds many counts of this clonotype. The V call is TRBV12-3 or TRBV12-4, the J call TRBJ2-5; 9 nucleotides agree with TRBD2. The CDR3 covers 14 residues. Losses at the gene ends were 5 bases for V and 4 bases for J; bases not matched to a gene: 5. The CDR3 bases are TGTGCCAGCAGTCCTAATAGCGGGGGAGAGACCCAGTACTTC. Its protein is CASSPNSGGETQYF.

This clonotype has a handful of counts. The chain has TRBV5-1 and TRBJ2-3; no reliable D call. Trimming took 4 bases from V and 2 from J, leaving 14 bases between them. The length of the CDR3 is 15 residues. Germline V lookup: CDR1 SGHRS, CDR2 YFSETQ. The CDR3 region has the DNA TGCGCCAGCAGCCCATATCCCTATAACACAGATACGCAGTATTTT. It specifies CASSPYPYNTDTQYF.

This clonotype was counted at least ten times. The gene calls are TRBV5-4 and TRBJ2-3; D not certain. The germline V gene encodes CDR1 SGHNT and CDR2 YYREEE (reference sequence). V was shortened by 4 bases and J by 0 bases, with 15 bases between the two germline ends. The CDR3 is 16 residues long. Here the CDR3 reads CASSEHTGFSTDTQYF. In nucleotides, the CDR3 is TGTGCCAGCAGCGAACATACGGGCTTTAGCACAGATACGCAGTATTTT. The whole variable domain, filled in from reference TRBV5-4 and TRBJ2-3, reads ETGVTQSPTHLIKTRGQQVTLRCSSQSGHNTVSWYQQALGQGPQFIFQYYREEENGRGNFPPRFSGLQFPNYSSELNVNALELDDSALYLCASSEHTGFSTDTQYFGPGTRLTVL.

This clonotype turned up a few times. The chain recombines TRBV20-1 with TRBJ1-1; 8 bases agree with TRBD1. After removal of 7 bases from V and 6 bases from J, the junction contained 4 bases not matched to a gene. Germline CDR1 is DFQATT and CDR2 is SNEGSKA (reference sequence). The CDR3 extends over 11 amino acids. This CDR3 reads CSVPQGAEAFF. DNA of the CDR3: TGCAGTGTCCCACAGGGGGCTGAAGCTTTCTTT.

The table lists this clonotype with a few counts. V usage is TRBV29-1 and J usage is TRBJ1-1; D might be TRBD1 (5 bases). The length of the CDR3 is 12 residues. Between the trimmed V and J ends, which lost 7 bases and 11 bases, there was a span of 20 bases. Germline lookup yields CDR1 SQVTM and CDR2 ANQGSEA. CDR3 sequence reads: CSARQLSLAAFF. The CDR3 coding sequence is TGCAGCGCCAGACAGCTTAGTCTGGCGGCTTTCTTT.

At least ten counts were recorded for this clonotype. V is TRBV20-1 and J is TRBJ2-1; 7 bases map to TRBD2. The CDR3 runs 14 residues. Germline values: CDR1 DFQATT, CDR2 SNEGSKA (reference sequence). V lost 5 bases, J lost 2 bases, and 6 bases stayed unmatched. CDR3 nucleotides: TGCAGTGCTGGAGCGGGGCCTCCCTACAATGAGCAGTTCTTC. Protein product: CSAGAGPPYNEQFF.

This clonotype was counted many times. The chain employs TRBV18 and TRBJ1-5; D is ambiguous. This CDR3 contains 16 residues. Germline values: CDR1 KGHSH, CDR2 LQKENI. Trimming shortened V by 1 base and J by 4 bases, and 14 bases separated the two germline ends. The CDR3 nucleotides read TGTGCCAGCTCACCACGGGCGGGGAGTAGGAATCAGCCCCAGCATTTT. Its protein is CASSPRAGSRNQPQHF.

Only a few counts were recorded for this clonotype. J is TRBJ2-5 and V is TRBV7-2; 8 nucleotides match TRBD1. Germline V lookup: CDR1 SGHTA, CDR2 FQGNSA. CDR3 size: 13 residues. V was pared by 5 bases and J by 6 bases, with 5 bases of the junction left unmatched. The CDR3 nucleotides are TGTGCCAGCAGCGAAGGCAGGGGGCAGACCCAGTACTTC. As protein: CASSEGRGQTQYF.

This clonotype was counted between two and nine times. The chain is built from TRBV7-2 and TRBJ2-7, with D maybe TRBD1 (5 bases). The V and J ends lost 3 bases and 3 bases respectively, with 9 bases between them. The CDR3 runs 13 residues. In germline, CDR1 is SGHTA, CDR2 FQGNSA. In nucleotides, the CDR3 is TGTGCCAGCAGCTTTCAGGGCGGCTACGAGCAGTACGTC. Residues: CASSFQGGYEQYV.

This clonotype was observed many times. This chain links TRBV20-1 with TRBJ2-3; 8 bases match TRBD1. Per the germline V gene, CDR1 is DFQATT and CDR2 is SNEGSKA (reference sequence). The length of the CDR3 is 14 residues. Trimming at V came to 3 bases and at J to 1 base, leaving 3 bases not matched to a gene. CDR3 DNA sequence: TGCAGTGCTAGGCCGGGACAGGGCACAGATACGCAGTATTTT. Its protein is CSARPGQGTDTQYF.

This chain joins TRBV11-2 and TRBJ2-3; tentative D call: TRBD2 (5 bases). The V gene lost 4 bases and the J gene lost 10 bases, with 18 bases spanning the gap. From germline, CDR1 is SGHAT and CDR2 FQNNGV. The CDR3 is 14 residues long. The CDR3 coding sequence is TGTGCCAGCAGCTCGCGGGCCCCTAGTTCTGCGCAGTATTTT. Translated, it gives CASSSRAPSSAQYF.

This clonotype was recorded many times. The chain couples TRBV20-1 to TRBJ2-5; D could derive from TRBD1 or TRBD2 (5 bases each). From germline, CDR1 is DFQATT and CDR2 SNEGSKA (reference sequence). V was cut by 6 bases and J by 4 bases, with 18 bases left in between. The CDR3 spans 14 residues. The CDR3 reads CSARGPSVLETQYF. The DNA of the CDR3 is TGCAGTGCCCGGGGACCGTCAGTGTTAGAGACCCAGTACTTC.

This clonotype was observed many times. CDR3 region: CASSSLGGPSGNTIYF. The CDR3 nucleotides are TGTGCCAGCAGCTCCCTCGGTGGACCCTCTGGAAACACCATATATTTT. This chain connects TRBV7-2 to TRBJ1-3, with D hard to call. Germline values: CDR1 SGHTA, CDR2 FQGNSA. V lost 4 bases to trimming and J lost 0 bases, with 13 bases between them. This CDR3 contains 16 residues.

This clonotype was counted at least ten times. This chain uses TRBV7-2 with TRBJ1-3; D is undetermined. CDR1 and CDR2 (germline): SGHTA, FQGNSA. V dropped 5 bases and J dropped 4 bases, with 6 bases sitting between them. This CDR3 has 12 residues. The CDR3 DNA is TGTGCCAGCAGCATCCTAGGAAACACCATATATTTT. It codes for CASSILGNTIYF.

The gene calls are TRBV6-2 or TRBV6-3 and TRBJ2-5, with D possibly being TRBD1 (6 bases). With 0 bases removed from V and 4 bases from J, the gap between germline ends came to 12 bases. CDR3 length: 15 residues. Germline V lookup: CDR1 MNHEY, CDR2 SVGEGT. The CDR3, as DNA: TGTGCCAGCAGTTACTCTGGACAGATGCCAGAGACCCAGTACTTC. Its translation is CASSYSGQMPETQYF.

The table lists this clonotype with many counts. The rearrangement uses TRBV20-1 and TRBJ2-2; a weak D match, TRBD1 (6 bases). CDR1 is DFQATT, CDR2 SNEGSKA, per germline (reference sequence). The CDR3 runs 14 residues. Trimming took 2 bases from V and 1 from J, leaving 8 bases between them. The CDR3 is CSARRTVNTGELFF. CDR3 nucleotides: TGCAGTGCTAGAAGGACAGTGAACACCGGGGAGCTGTTTTTT.

This clonotype appeared many times. The rearrangement links TRBV5-6 to TRBJ2-5; no clear D. Germline CDR1 SGHDT, CDR2 YYEEEE. The V end lost 2 bases, the J end lost 4 bases, and 12 bases lay between the germline ends. This CDR3 has 14 amino acids. Written as DNA, the CDR3 is TGTGCCAGCAGCTTCCGTTTTGGCGCAGAGACCCAGTACTTC. Translation gives CASSFRFGAETQYF.

The CDR3: CASSSGTAGGANVLTF. The CDR3 region has the DNA TGTGCCAGCAGTTCCGGGACAGCTGGTGGGGCCAACGTCCTGACTTTC. The chain is built from TRBV6-2 or TRBV6-3 and TRBJ2-6; TRBD1 matches 7 bases. The ends lost 4 bases at V and 3 bases at J; junction bases unmatched: 6. This CDR3 comprises 16 residues. Germline-derived CDR1 and CDR2 are MNHEY and SVGEGT.

The chain recombines TRBV18 with TRBJ2-1; the match to TRBD2 covers 8 bases. The CDR3 is made up of 15 amino acids. Germline CDR1 KGHSH, CDR2 LQKENI. V shed 2 bases, J shed 8 bases, and the junction held 8 bases outside the gene matches. The CDR3 spells CASSPVSGVSDEQFF. CDR3 bases: TGTGCCAGCTCACCAGTTAGCGGGGTATCTGATGAGCAGTTCTTC.

The chain uses TRBV2 and TRBJ2-5; the match to TRBD2 covers 9 bases. With 6 bases clipped from V and 0 bases from J, the junction kept 5 bases outside the gene matches. This CDR3 is built from 15 residues. The V gene's germline CDR1 is SNHLY and CDR2 FYNNEI. The CDR3 is CASRPGLADQETQYF. In nucleotides, the CDR3 is TGTGCCAGCAGGCCGGGACTAGCAGACCAAGAGACCCAGTACTTC.

The chain has TRBV29-1 and TRBJ2-3, with D hard to call. Trimming removed 2 bases at V and 0 bases at J, with 6 bases between. The CDR3 sequence is 13 residues long. Germline CDR1 SQVTM, CDR2 ANQGSEA. Here the CDR3 DNA reads TGCAGCGTTGAAACCGTTAGCACAGATACGCAGTATTTT. This codes for CSVETVSTDTQYF.

The table lists this clonotype with a few counts. This rearrangement joins TRBV20-1 to TRBJ1-4; unclear D gene. The ends were cut back, 1 base at V and 4 bases at J, with 7 bases in the middle. Germline V gives CDR1 DFQATT, CDR2 SNEGSKA (reference sequence). The CDR3 loop spans 13 amino acids. CDR3 bases: TGCAGTGCTAGAGCGGGCAGTAATGAAAAACTGTTTTTT. This codes for CSARAGSNEKLFF.

The chain joins TRBV7-2 to TRBJ1-1, with D possibly TRBD1 on 6 matching bases. Looked up from germline, CDR1 is SGHTA and CDR2 is FQGNSA. This CDR3 region has 18 residues. With 6 bases removed from V and 3 bases from J, the gap between germline ends came to 26 bases. CDR3 amino acids: CASRKDGGLGSAYTEAFF. CDR3 DNA: TGTGCCAGCAGAAAAGATGGGGGGCTGGGGTCGGCATACACTGAAGCTTTCTTT.

This clonotype was counted only a few times. The J gene is TRBJ2-7, the V gene TRBV5-6; D may be TRBD1 (6 bases). V lost 3 bases and J 2 bases, leaving 15 bases between the germline ends. Germline loops: CDR1 SGHDT, CDR2 YYEEEE. CDR3 length: 15 amino acids. The CDR3 sequence is CASSSLSGDTYEQYF. CDR3 DNA sequence: TGTGCCAGCAGCTCGCTCTCCGGGGACACCTACGAGCAGTACTTC. The full variable domain, rest sourced from reference TRBV5-6 and TRBJ2-7, is DAGVTQSPTHLIKTRGQQVTLRCSPKSGHDTVSWYQQALGQGPQFIFQYYEEEERQRGNFPDRFSGHQFPNYSSELNVNALLLGDSALYLCASSSLSGDTYEQYFGPGTRLTVT.

This clonotype was detected ten times or more. The DNA of the CDR3 is TGTGCCAGCACCCCAAGACAGGGGGCAACCGGGGAGCTGTTTTTT. It codes for CASTPRQGATGELFF. The chain combines TRBV12-3 or TRBV12-4 with TRBJ2-2, with 10 bases lining up with TRBD1. This CDR3 is 15 amino acids long. The junction had 7 bases not matched to a gene; V was cut back by 7 bases and J by 5 bases.

This clonotype has a count of ten or more. The V gene is TRBV5-1, the J gene TRBJ2-5; D perhaps matches TRBD2 (7 bases). V was cut by 0 bases and J by 2 bases, with 20 bases left in between. The CDR3 extends over 18 amino acids. Germline assignment: CDR1 SGHRS and CDR2 YFSETQ. The CDR3 region has the DNA TGCGCCAGCAGCTTGGGTCCCGCGGGGGCCTCGGGACAAGAGACCCAGTACTTC. Translating it yields CASSLGPAGASGQETQYF.